The present TCR beta chain was sequenced within a study of T cells in Graves' hyperthyroidism and ophthalmopathy. Among ophthalmopathy patients, the Clinical Activity Score reached at least 3, the NOSPECS grade reached at least 4, and duration remained under 3 months. RNA transcripts gave rise to amplified TCR beta CDR3 regions. First-round RT-PCR with HTBI primers amplified the TCR CDR3 region. TCRdb reanalysed the multiplex PCR reads using MiXCR and keeps one entry per CDR3 protein. The top ten hold 3.5% to 4.5% of the sample, which has approximately 610,000 distinct CDR3 sequences, approximately 14% seen once. There are 15 residues in the CDR3. The trim removed 3 bases at V and 3 bases at J, leaving 9 bases unmatched. From germline, CDR1 is SQVTM and CDR2 ANQGSEA.

The chain recombines TRBV29-1 with TRBJ1-1, with 8 bases lining up with TRBD1. This sequence was found in a woman between 40 and 50 years old with Graves' ophthalmopathy. The sequencing input was blood. CDR3 bases: TGCAGCGTTGAGGGTTGGACAGGGAGGTACACTGAAGCTTTCTTT. This codes for CSVEGWTGRYTEAFF.